The clone carrying this TCR beta chain was seen once. The junction departs from the called germline gene at one end, perhaps through a read error. TCRdb's table, derived via immunoSEQ multiplex PCR, lists solely in-frame clones and lacks some. This repertoire shows roughly 370,000 clones, approximately 87% found once; its top ten account for about a tenth. The record originates from a study of blood T cell repertoires in COVID-19. This CDR3 is 13 amino acids long. Germline V gene sequence: CDR1 MDHEN, CDR2 SYDVKM. The sequenced material came from PBMCs or T cells enriched from blood (not recorded which). This TCR was recovered from a woman aged 45-60 years who had recovered from COVID-19. This chain joins TRBV28 and TRBJ2-2; D call uncertain. The CDR3 nucleotides are TGTGCCAGCACTTTAGTTCGGGCCGGGGAGCTGTTTTTT. This sequence encodes CASTLVRAGELFF.